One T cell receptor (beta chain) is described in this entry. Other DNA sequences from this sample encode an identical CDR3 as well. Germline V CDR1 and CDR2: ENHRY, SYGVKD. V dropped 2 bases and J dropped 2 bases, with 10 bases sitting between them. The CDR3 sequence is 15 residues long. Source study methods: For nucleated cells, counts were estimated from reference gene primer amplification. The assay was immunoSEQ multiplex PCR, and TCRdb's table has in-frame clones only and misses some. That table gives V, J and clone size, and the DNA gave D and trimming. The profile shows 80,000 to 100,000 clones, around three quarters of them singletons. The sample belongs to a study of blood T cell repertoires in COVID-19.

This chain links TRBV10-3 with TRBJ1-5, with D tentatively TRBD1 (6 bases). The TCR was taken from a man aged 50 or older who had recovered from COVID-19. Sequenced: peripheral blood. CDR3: CAISESGGRNQPQHF. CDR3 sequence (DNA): TGTGCCATCAGTGAGAGTGGGGGCCGCAATCAGCCCCAGCATTTT.